This TCR beta chain was captured in a study of T cells in Graves' hyperthyroidism and ophthalmopathy. General study results and limits: Researchers report that a 13 V-J model separated ophthalmopathy from stable hyperthyroidism. Peripheral blood also featured most of the thyroid clonotypes expanded above 0.001.

TCR beta CDR3 regions were amplified from RNA transcripts. The study used the HTBI primer set for a first-round RT-PCR of the TCR CDR3. TCRdb analysed the multiplex PCR reads with MiXCR anew, one entry per CDR3 protein. The table records approximately 430,000 distinct CDR3 sequences, around 16% of them present only once. This clonotype has ten or more counts. As yet, its antigen is unknown. CDR3 size: 14 residues. CDR1 KGHSH and CDR2 LQKENI come from the germline V gene. V was trimmed by 2 bases and J by 4 bases, leaving 8 bases between them. Hyperthyroidism in the patients, aged 18 to 65, was newly diagnosed and under 2 months in duration. The diagnoses drew upon clinical symptoms, serum thyroxine and TRAb, thyroid ultrasound and orbital computed tomography.

Sequenced material: blood. V and J are TRBV18 and TRBJ2-2; possibly TRBD1 for D (5 bases). The sequence derives from a woman aged 18-29 years with Graves' hyperthyroidism. The DNA of the CDR3 is TGTGCCAGCTCACCAAGGCAGGGCACCGGGGAGCTGTTTTTT. It yields the protein CASSPRQGTGELFF.